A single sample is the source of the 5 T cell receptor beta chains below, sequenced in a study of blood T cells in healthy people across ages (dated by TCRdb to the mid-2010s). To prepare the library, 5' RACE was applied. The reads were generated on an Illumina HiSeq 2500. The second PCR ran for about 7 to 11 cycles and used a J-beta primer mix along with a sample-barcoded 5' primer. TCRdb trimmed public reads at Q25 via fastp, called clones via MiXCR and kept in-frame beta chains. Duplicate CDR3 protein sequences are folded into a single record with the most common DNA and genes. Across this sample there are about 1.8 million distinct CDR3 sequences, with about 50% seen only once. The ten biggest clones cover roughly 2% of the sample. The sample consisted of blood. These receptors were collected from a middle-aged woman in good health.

The CDR3 region is CASSFNGLQYEQYF. The CDR3 DNA is TGTGCCAGCAGTTTCAATGGGCTTCAATACGAGCAGTACTTC. This rearrangement joins TRBV6-2 or TRBV6-3 to TRBJ2-7; D gene unclear. This CDR3 spans 14 amino acids. Germline V lookup: CDR1 MNHEY, CDR2 SVGEGT. The V gene lost 4 bases and the J gene lost 4 bases, with 14 bases spanning the gap.

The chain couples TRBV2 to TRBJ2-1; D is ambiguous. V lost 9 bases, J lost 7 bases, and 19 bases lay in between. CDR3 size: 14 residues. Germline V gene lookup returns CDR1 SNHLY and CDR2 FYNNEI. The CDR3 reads CASHSSGVSNEQFF. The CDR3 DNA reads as TGTGCCAGTCATTCGAGTGGGGTAAGTAATGAGCAGTTCTTC.

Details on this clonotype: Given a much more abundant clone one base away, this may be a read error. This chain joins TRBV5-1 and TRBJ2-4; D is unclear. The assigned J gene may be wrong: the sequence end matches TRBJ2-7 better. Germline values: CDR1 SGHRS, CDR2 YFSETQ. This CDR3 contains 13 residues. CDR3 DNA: TGCGCCGGCAGCTTGTCAGCTTTCTACGAGCAGTACTTC. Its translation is CAGSLSAFYEQYF.

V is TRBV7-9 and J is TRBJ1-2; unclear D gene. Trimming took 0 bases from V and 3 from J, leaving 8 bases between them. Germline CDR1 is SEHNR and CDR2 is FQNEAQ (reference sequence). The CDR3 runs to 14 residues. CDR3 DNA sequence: TGTGCCAGCAGCTTAGCGACGGTTGACTATGGCTACACCTTC. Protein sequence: CASSLATVDYGYTF.

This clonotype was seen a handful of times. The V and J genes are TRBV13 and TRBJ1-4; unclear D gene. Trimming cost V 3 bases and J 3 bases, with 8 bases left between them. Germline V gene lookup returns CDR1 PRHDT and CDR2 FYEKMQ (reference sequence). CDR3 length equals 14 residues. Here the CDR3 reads CASSLNWPNEKLFF. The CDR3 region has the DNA TGTGCCAGCAGCTTGAACTGGCCTAATGAAAAACTGTTTTTT.